This T cell receptor beta chain emerged from a study of PD-L1 blockade in urothelial cancer. Germline CDR1 MNHEY, CDR2 SMNVEV (reference sequence). Between the trimmed V and J ends, which lost 1 base and 6 bases, there was a span of 10 bases. CDR3 size: 15 residues. This clone was recorded a few times. Specified time point: pretreatment peripheral blood. Libraries were prepared by immunoSEQ multiplex PCR; TCRdb keeps only in-frame clonotypes and omits some of them. The sample has about 95,000 clones; around nine tenths are singletons. V is TRBV27 and J is TRBJ1-6; D unresolved. The sample was PBMCs, taken around atezolizumab (anti-PD-L1) treatment. The receptor was derived from a man in his fifties or sixties with urothelial cancer. CDR3 sequence (DNA): TGTGCCAGCAGTTTATTGGCAGGCCCTAATTCACCCCTCCACTTT. This translates into CASSLLAGPNSPLHF.